What follows describes a single T cell receptor beta chain. Its antigen is still unknown. The identical CDR3 is also encoded by other nucleotide sequences in the sample. This entry is derived from a study of shared clonotypes between healthy human individuals. Looking at the study overall: Three CD4 naive, three CD4 memory, two CD8 naive and one CD8 memory plate were used per donor.

CD45RO-negative, CCR7-positively selected cells formed the naive CD8 fraction, excluding terminally differentiated effector memory CD45RA+ cells. Caucasian adults living in Nashville, Tennessee, provided all samples. This table comes from immunoSEQ multiplex PCR, and its TCRdb copy is limited to in-frame clones, with some not included. The repertoire holds roughly 770,000 clones, about 96% seen once, with less than 0.3% in the top ten. The study, taken as a whole, reports: Sequencing depth was expected to affect clonotype sharing among donors. Collection of samples was limited to blood; tissue repertoires likely differ.

Germline V gene data show CDR1 as MNHEY and CDR2 as SMNVEV (reference sequence). The CDR3 covers 14 residues. Trimming cost V 2 bases and J 1 base, with 7 bases left between them. Sequenced input: naive CD8+ T cells sorted from blood. The V and J genes are TRBV27 and TRBJ2-3; D is perhaps TRBD2 (5 bases). This clonotype was obtained from a man under 40 in good health. The CDR3 is CASSLGLGTDTQYF. The CDR3 bases are TGTGCCAGCAGTTTAGGACTGGGCACAGATACGCAGTATTTT.